This T cell receptor beta chain originates from a study of CD8 T cells in Susac syndrome. This clonotype has just one count. The junction differs from germline at one of its ends, possibly a read error. The CDR3 contains 14 residues. CDR1 and CDR2 from the germline V gene are SGDLS and YYNGEE. RNA totalling about 0.45 to 1 ug underwent reverse transcription with random hexamers. TCRdb re-analysed the immunoSEQ multiplex PCR reads in MiXCR, keeping a single row per CDR3 protein. The sample carries about 300,000 distinct CDR3 sequences, approximately 81% recorded once. Blood CD8+ and CD4+ T cells underwent high-throughput TCR beta sequencing.

The sequenced material came from CD8+ T cells from PBMCs. This TCR was sampled from a human donor with multiple sclerosis. The chain links TRBV9 to TRBJ2-1; 7 positions match TRBD1. As DNA, the CDR3 is TGTGCCAGCAGCGGGACAGGTTCCTACAATGGGCAGTTCTTC. Amino acids: CASSGTGSYNGQFF.